This entry lists 32 T cell receptor beta chains sequenced from one sample in a study of CD8 T cells in ankylosing spondylitis. No antigen has been assigned to these receptors. General observations from the study: For ankylosing spondylitis blood, a TCR beta motif of 7 or 8 highly homologous variants appeared characteristic.

TCRdb called the 5' RACE reads again in MiXCR, with one record for every CDR3 protein. The sample shows roughly 440,000 distinct CDR3 sequences, under 20% of them seen only once. The material sequenced was blood, either unsorted or a sorted T cell fraction (not recorded which). The receptors were gathered from a male donor with ankylosing spondylitis.

The rearrangement uses TRBV6-1 and TRBJ1-2; the D gene is possibly TRBD1 (5 bases). Between the trimmed V and J ends, which lost 6 bases and 0 bases, there was a span of 11 bases. This CDR3 has 14 residues. CDR1 MNHNS and CDR2 SASEGT come from the germline V gene. The CDR3 DNA follows: TGTGCCAGCAGGAGCAGGGAAACTAACTATGGCTACACCTTC. Protein product: CASRSRETNYGYTF.

The rearrangement joins TRBV20-1 to TRBJ1-5, with D unclear. CDR1 and CDR2 (germline): DFQATT, SNEGSKA (reference sequence). The CDR3 loop spans 13 amino acids. The V gene lost 6 bases and the J gene lost 1 base, with 10 bases spanning the gap. CDR3 loop: CSAHGPSNQPQHF. For the CDR3, the DNA is TGCAGTGCCCATGGACCCAGCAATCAGCCCCAGCATTTT.

The CDR3 is CASRRSRGETQYF. For the CDR3, the DNA is TGTGCCAGCAGGCGAAGCCGAGGGGAGACCCAGTACTTC. This chain joins TRBV3-1 and TRBJ2-5, with D maybe TRBD2 (5 bases). The CDR3 extends over 13 amino acids. V lost 6 bases and J lost 5, with 13 bases in between. CDR1 and CDR2 (germline): LGHDT, YNNKEL (reference sequence).

This clonotype was observed a few times. The CDR3 DNA sequence: TGCAGTGCCGCCACTAGCGGGAGGAACAATGAGCAGTTCTTC. Protein: CSAATSGRNNEQFF. V gene TRBV20-1 combines with J gene TRBJ2-1, with TRBD2 matching over 12 bases. The CDR3 has 14 residues. Unmatched junction bases numbered 5, after V lost 6 bases and J lost 5 bases. Germline V gene sequence: CDR1 DFQATT, CDR2 SNEGSKA (reference sequence).

This chain links TRBV3-1 with TRBJ1-2; D gene ambiguous. V lost 1 base to trimming and J lost 8 bases, with 17 bases between them. There are 15 residues in the CDR3. Per the germline V gene, CDR1 is LGHDT and CDR2 is YNNKEL (reference sequence). The CDR3 region is CASSQGRRSLGGYTF. The CDR3 DNA reads TGTGCCAGCAGCCAAGGGCGCAGATCCCTGGGCGGCTACACCTTC.

This clonotype was seen a few times. This chain links TRBV2 with TRBJ1-5, with TRBD1 matching over 8 bases. The CDR3 sequence is 14 residues long. Trimming removed 7 bases from V and 6 bases from J; junction bases left unmatched: 8. The germline V gene encodes CDR1 SNHLY and CDR2 FYNNEI. In nucleotides, the CDR3 is TGTGCCAGCATGCCTGACAGGGGAGTTCAGCCCCAGCATTTT. This encodes CASMPDRGVQPQHF.

The chain carries TRBV20-1 and TRBJ2-7, with 10 nucleotides matching TRBD2. The CDR3 spans 15 residues. The trim removed 6 bases at V and 0 bases at J, leaving 8 bases unmatched. Looked up from germline, CDR1 is DFQATT and CDR2 is SNEGSKA (reference sequence). As DNA, the CDR3 is TGCAGTGCGGACCTAGCGGGGGTCACCTCCTACGAGCAGTACTTC. This sequence encodes CSADLAGVTSYEQYF.

V is TRBV28 and J is TRBJ1-6, with 9 bases lining up with TRBD1. CDR3 length: 15 amino acids. With V trimmed by 10 bases and J by 6 bases, 10 bases remained unmatched. Looked up from germline, CDR1 is MDHEN and CDR2 is SYDVKM. As DNA, the CDR3 is TGTGCCACCGATTACCGGGACAGGGCTAATTCACCCCTCCACTTT. As protein: CATDYRDRANSPLHF.

In its sample, this clonotype was seen a few times. The rearrangement links TRBV20-1 to TRBJ2-2; D not certain. The CDR3 is 15 residues long. V gave up 0 bases and J gave up 2 bases, with 10 bases separating them. Germline loops: CDR1 DFQATT, CDR2 SNEGSKA (reference sequence). CDR3 in amino acids: CSARDHGFNTGELFF. CDR3 bases: TGCAGTGCTAGAGATCATGGCTTTAACACCGGGGAGCTGTTTTTT.

This clonotype was detected a few times. The chain has TRBV4-2 and TRBJ2-5, with TRBD1 matching 8 bases. Germline assignment: CDR1 LGHNA and CDR2 YNFKEQ. The CDR3 is 15 residues long. J lost 2 bases, V lost 3 bases, and 5 bases had no gene match. The CDR3 DNA sequence: TGTGCCAGCAGCCAGGGGGACAGGCTTCAAGAGACCCAGTACTTC. This gives the protein CASSQGDRLQETQYF.

Concerning this clonotype itself: The junction departs from germline at one end; a sequencing error may be responsible. V gene TRBV7-9 combines with J gene TRBJ2-5, with D perhaps matching TRBD1 (5 bases). Germline CDR1 SEHNR, CDR2 FQNEAQ (reference sequence). The CDR3 totals 11 residues. CDR3 in DNA: TGTGCCAGCAGCTTAGAGGGGCTGCCAAACTTC. It is translated as CASSLEGLPNF.

This clonotype was seen ten or more times. J is TRBJ1-1 and V is TRBV4-3; maybe TRBD1 (6 bases). Germline CDR1 is LGHNA and CDR2 is YSLEER. V lost 5 bases and J lost 1, with 11 bases in between. The CDR3 is 14 residues long. The CDR3 reads CASSDGQTNTEAFF. The CDR3 DNA follows: TGCGCCAGCAGCGACGGACAGACGAACACTGAAGCTTTCTTT.

This clonotype was observed a handful of times. The chain combines TRBV20-1 with TRBJ1-6, with D maybe TRBD1 (5 bases). Germline V CDR1 and CDR2: DFQATT, SNEGSKA (reference sequence). The ends were cut back, 2 bases at V and 2 bases at J, with 10 bases in the middle. The CDR3 contains 15 residues. The CDR3 spells CSARIGGPYNSPLHF. DNA of the CDR3: TGCAGTGCTAGAATCGGGGGACCCTATAATTCACCCCTCCACTTT.

This chain joins TRBV3-1 and TRBJ1-6; D unresolved. The V and J ends lost 4 bases and 7 bases respectively, with 11 bases between them. CDR1 and CDR2 (germline): LGHDT, YNNKEL (reference sequence). This CDR3 is built from 14 residues. The CDR3 nucleotides read TGTGCCAGCAGCCCCCGGGCCAGCAATTCACCCCTCCACTTT. This translates into CASSPRASNSPLHF.

Comments on this clonotype: The conserved phenylalanine or tryptophan is not found at the CDR3 terminus, so this likely reflects a read error. This chain uses TRBV2 with TRBJ1-1; D gene unclear. The CDR3 has 16 amino acids. Deletions cut 3 bases from V and 5 bases from J, with 19 bases between. In germline, CDR1 is SNHLY, CDR2 FYNNEI. The CDR3, as DNA: TGTGCCAGCAGTGAGTTCTGGGGTAATTCAGGAACTGAAGCTTTCCTT. This encodes CASSEFWGNSGTEAFL.

The gene calls are TRBV4-2 and TRBJ2-5, with TRBD1 identical over 7 bases. The germline V gene has CDR1 LGHNA and CDR2 YNFKEQ. Unmatched junction bases numbered 14, after V lost 4 bases and J lost 6 bases. This CDR3 contains 16 residues. Here the CDR3 DNA reads TGTGCCAGCAGCCGCAAGTTGTTAGAGGGGGCGAAGACCCAGTACTTC. This sequence encodes CASSRKLLEGAKTQYF.

This clonotype was found a few times. The chain uses TRBV20-1 and TRBJ1-5; D is possibly TRBD1 (6 bases). V dropped 3 bases and J dropped 1 base, with 16 bases sitting between them. Germline V gene data show CDR1 as DFQATT and CDR2 as SNEGSKA (reference sequence). The CDR3 runs to 16 residues. The CDR3 nucleotides read TGCAGTGCTAGCCGGGGGCTAGGGCTGAGCAATCAGCCCCAGCATTTT. This gives the protein CSASRGLGLSNQPQHF.

This clonotype came up a few times. The chain is built from TRBV5-1 and TRBJ1-1; no clear D. Trimming cost V 1 base and J 4 bases, with 8 bases left between them. The CDR3 is made up of 13 amino acids. Germline values: CDR1 SGHRS, CDR2 YFSETQ. The CDR3 loop is CASSLSSATEAFF. In DNA, the CDR3 is TGCGCCAGCAGCTTGTCGTCGGCCACTGAAGCTTTCTTT.

V gene TRBV11-2 combines with J gene TRBJ2-1, with D perhaps matching TRBD1 or TRBD2 (5 bases each). Between the trimmed V and J ends, which lost 1 base and 0 bases, there was a span of 16 bases. From germline, CDR1 is SGHAT and CDR2 FQNNGV. This CDR3 comprises 18 residues. The CDR3 nucleotides read TGTGCCAGCAGCTTAGGGGTAGGGGACCCCAGCTCCTACAATGAGCAGTTCTTC. It yields the protein CASSLGVGDPSSYNEQFF.

This clonotype was observed at least ten times. The chain has TRBV5-1 and TRBJ2-1; D perhaps matches TRBD1 (5 bases). V was shortened by 5 bases and J by 8 bases, with 11 bases between the two germline ends. The CDR3 consists of 12 residues. Germline CDR1 reads SGHRS; CDR2 reads YFSETQ. The CDR3 DNA is TGCGCCAGCAGTCAGGACATCTATGAGCAGTTCTTC. Amino acids: CASSQDIYEQFF.

DNA of the CDR3: TGTGCCAGCAGCAAAGCGCGGAGACTAGCGGGGGGGTTTAATGAGCAGTTCTTC. This codes for CASSKARRLAGGFNEQFF. This chain uses TRBV21-1 with TRBJ2-1; the table gives TRBD2 as D, unverified against the DNA. TRBV21-1 is noted as a pseudogene. This CDR3 is 18 amino acids long.

J is TRBJ1-1 and V is TRBV25-1, with 8 positions matching TRBD1. Per the germline V gene, CDR1 is MGHDK and CDR2 is SYGVNS. V lost 5 bases and J lost 6; bases outside the gene matches: 8. The CDR3 is made up of 14 amino acids. The CDR3 sequence is CASSYGQGRAEAFF. In DNA form, the CDR3 reads TGTGCCAGCAGTTACGGACAGGGAAGGGCTGAAGCTTTCTTT.

This clonotype was detected only a few times. This rearrangement joins TRBV5-6 to TRBJ2-5; 10 positions match TRBD1. The CDR3 extends over 16 amino acids. Germline V gene lookup returns CDR1 SGHDT and CDR2 YYEEEE. The J segment lost 4 bases and the V segment lost 3 bases, leaving 9 bases of the junction unmatched. DNA for the CDR3: TGTGCCAGCAGCTCCCTCCGGGACAGGGGCAGAGAGACCCAGTACTTC. It encodes CASSSLRDRGRETQYF. The full variable domain, with the rest looked up from reference TRBV5-6 and TRBJ2-5, is DAGVTQSPTHLIKTRGQQVTLRCSPKSGHDTVSWYQQALGQGPQFIFQYYEEEERQRGNFPDRFSGHQFPNYSSELNVNALLLGDSALYLCASSSLRDRGRETQYFGPGTRLLVL.

The rearrangement links TRBV5-1 to TRBJ2-1; 7 bases match TRBD1. The length of the CDR3 is 13 residues. V shed 7 bases, J shed 7 bases, and the junction held 8 bases outside the gene matches. CDR1 and CDR2 from the germline V gene are SGHRS and YFSETQ. The chain's CDR3 is CASVRQGGNEQFF. CDR3 bases: TGCGCCAGCGTCAGACAGGGTGGAAATGAGCAGTTCTTC.

This clonotype showed up just a few times. The CDR3 loop reads CSAEWRDRYNEQFF. In nucleotides, the CDR3 is TGCAGCGCCGAATGGCGGGACAGGTACAATGAGCAGTTCTTC. This sequence joins TRBV29-1 and TRBJ2-1; 8 bases align to TRBD1. Germline V gene lookup returns CDR1 SQVTM and CDR2 ANQGSEA. The ends lost 7 bases at V and 4 bases at J; junction bases unmatched: 9. The CDR3 loop spans 14 amino acids.

The V gene is TRBV19, the J gene TRBJ2-4; 8 bases match TRBD1. V lost 6 bases and J lost 7; bases outside the gene matches: 5. The germline CDR1 and CDR2 sequences are LNHDA and SQIVND (reference sequence). There are 13 residues in the CDR3. The CDR3 DNA sequence: TGTGCCAGTAGAGACAGGGGCGGGAACATTCAGTACTTC. Amino acid sequence: CASRDRGGNIQYF.

This clonotype was detected only a few times. V is TRBV5-1 and J is TRBJ2-2, with D hard to call. From germline, CDR1 is SGHRS and CDR2 YFSETQ. CDR3 length equals 16 residues. V was clipped by 0 bases and J by 2 bases, with 11 bases between them. For the CDR3, the DNA is TGCGCCAGCAGCTTGGCCGGACGTACAAACACCGGGGAGCTGTTTTTT. Translating gives CASSLAGRTNTGELFF.

The gene calls are TRBV5-1 and TRBJ2-7; 7 bases are a match to TRBD2. This CDR3 is built from 18 residues. With V trimmed by 2 bases and J by 6 bases, 20 bases remained unmatched. CDR1 is SGHRS and CDR2 is YFSETQ in the germline V gene. The DNA for the CDR3 is TGCGCCAGCAGCTTCCTCCAGCGGGGCGCATCCCAGGGCTCCGAGCAGTACTTC. Protein product: CASSFLQRGASQGSEQYF.

The chain recombines TRBV3-1 with TRBJ1-4; D is possibly TRBD1 (6 bases). V was pared by 3 bases and J by 6 bases, with 11 bases between. CDR1 LGHDT and CDR2 YNNKEL come from the germline V gene (reference sequence). CDR3 length: 14 amino acids. CDR3: CASSHSTGDEKLFF. DNA for the CDR3: TGTGCCAGCAGCCACTCGACAGGAGATGAAAAACTGTTTTTT.

This chain joins TRBV7-9 and TRBJ2-1; 8 bases map to TRBD1. Germline CDR1 SEHNR, CDR2 FQNEAQ (reference sequence). The CDR3 runs to 16 residues. Trimming took 4 bases from V and 2 from J; bases not matched to a gene: 7. For the CDR3, the DNA is TGTGCCAGCAGCTCCTTTTGGACAGGGACCTACAATGAGCAGTTCTTC. Translation: CASSSFWTGTYNEQFF.

The chain couples TRBV5-1 to TRBJ2-1; 7 nucleotides align to TRBD2. Germline loops: CDR1 SGHRS, CDR2 YFSETQ. The CDR3 sequence is 15 residues long. V lost 0 bases to trimming and J lost 7 bases; unmatched junction nucleotides: 7. The CDR3 DNA is TGCGCCAGCAGCTTGGCCGGTCGGGAGGTGAATGAGCAGTTCTTC. Translation: CASSLAGREVNEQFF.

V usage is TRBV20-1 and J usage is TRBJ2-5; a possible D gene is TRBD2 (5 bases). Trimming shortened V by 3 bases and J by 5 bases, and 7 bases separated the two germline ends. The germline gives CDR1 DFQATT, CDR2 SNEGSKA (reference sequence). This CDR3 is 11 amino acids long. The CDR3 sequence: CSASGVETQYF. CDR3 nucleotides: TGCAGTGCTAGCGGGGTTGAGACCCAGTACTTC.